This TCR beta chain was sequenced in a study of Graves' ophthalmopathy and Graves' hyperthyroidism. Points from the study as a whole: Discrimination between ophthalmopathy and stable hyperthyroidism by a 13-signature model showed 87.88% sensitivity and about 80% specificity.

Looked up from germline, CDR1 is SNHLY and CDR2 is FYNNEI. CDR3 length: 15 residues. RNA transcripts served as template for amplifying TCR beta CDR3 sequences. Following a first-round RT-PCR that used HTBI primers, a second-round multiplex PCR was carried out. TCRdb passed the multiplex PCR reads through MiXCR, listing each CDR3 protein once. Of approximately 540,000 distinct CDR3 sequences listed, 39% are singletons. With respect to this clonotype: Antigen unknown. An end of the junction differs from the germline gene, which may be a read error.

Ineligible for inclusion were patients with other autoimmune diseases, uncontrolled infections, pregnancy or lactation. Sample: peripheral blood or thyroid tissue (not recorded which). The sequence was obtained from an adult man with Graves' hyperthyroidism. The chain employs TRBV2 and TRBJ1-2; 7 bases map to TRBD1. The CDR3 DNA is TGTGCCTGCAGTGCTATCCGACAGGGTCTCTATGGCTACACCTTC. Translation: CACSAIRQGLYGYTF. Combining the CDR3 with reference TRBV2 and TRBJ1-2 gives the whole variable domain EPEVTQTPSHQVTQMGQEVILRCVPISNHLYFYWYRQILGQKVEFLVSFYNNEISEKSEIFDDQFSVERPDGSNFTLKIRSTKLEDSAMYFCACSAIRQGLYGYTFGSGTRLTVV.